Sequencing of this T cell receptor (beta chain) was carried out in a study of T cells in Graves' hyperthyroidism and ophthalmopathy (dated by TCRdb to the late 2010s). Turning to the overall study: Peripheral blood was sampled at the time of initial diagnosis, prior to any treatment. To identify TCR V-J signatures that set the groups apart, the researchers used a discovery cohort of more than 95 patients, made up of under 45 with Graves' ophthalmopathy and 57 with stable Graves' hyperthyroidism. An independent validation cohort of under 20 hyperthyroidism patients and approximately 15 patients who later progressed to ophthalmopathy tested prospective prediction of ophthalmopathy. For training and testing, the roughly 100 patients in the discovery cohort were randomly divided in a 7:3 ratio. In about 6 Graves' hyperthyroidism patients, the study also compared T-cell repertoires from thyroid tissue with T-cell repertoires from blood. Following sampling, methimazole starting at 30 mg daily was given to hyperthyroidism patients, and high-dose intravenous methylprednisolone was given to ophthalmopathy patients. The paper reports TCR Vbeta CDR3 sequencing of 130 to 150 peripheral blood samples: under 45 ophthalmopathy, fewer than 80 hyperthyroidism and 17 progressor patients.

Study-wide conclusions, independent of this receptor: Most expanded thyroid clonotypes (frequency above 0.001) were also found in blood, which suggests that blood repertoires may mirror thyroid immune responses. In validation, the model predicted progression to ophthalmopathy a median of approximately 6.6 months before onset, with roughly 71% sensitivity and roughly 77% specificity. No statistical method was used to fix the sample size in advance, and group allocation was not hidden from the investigators. In cross-validation, a model built on a 13 V-J signature told ophthalmopathy apart from stable hyperthyroidism with just under 90% sensitivity and approximately 84% specificity, and in testing the same model reached 80%/75%.

This clonotype occurred a few times. Its antigen is currently not known. Per-base qualities were not stored, and no clone one base away is much larger. Ophthalmopathy patients had moderately to severely active disease, with a Clinical Activity Score of 3 or more, a NOSPECS grade of 4 or more, and a disease duration of less than 3 months. Any patient with an uncontrolled infection, another autoimmune disease, pregnancy or lactation was excluded. Diagnoses relied on clinical symptoms, serum thyroxine and TRAb, thyroid ultrasound and orbital computed tomography. PBMCs were separated from approximately 10 ml of fresh peripheral blood using Ficoll-Paque density gradient centrifugation. Total RNA was extracted using Trizol reagent, and RNA quality was assessed on an Agilent 2100 Bioanalyzer. The TCR beta CDR3 regions were amplified from the RNA transcripts. For the first round of RT-PCR on the TCR CDR3, the HTBI primer set was used together with the Qiagen OneStep RT-PCR kit. Libraries were constructed in a second round of multiplex PCR, after which size selection and purification were carried out. Libraries were sequenced paired-end with 100 bp reads on an Illumina HiSeq2000. The paper's data handling went like this. Raw data were processed with SOAPnuke, discarding reads with adapters, uncalled bases, mean Phred below 15, or no exact constant-primer or identifier match. COPE v1.2.5 was used to merge the high-quality paired reads, and each unique nucleotide sequence was defined as a clonotype. MiTCR v1.1 was used to align clonotypes to the IMGT TRBV, TRBD and TRBJ reference segments. The analysis included only V-J combinations with a frequency above 0.0001, which together covered approximately 99% of the repertoires. The TCS score was defined as the ratio of F50 (clonal expansion) to E x V (chaos), calculated using BLOSUM62-based TCRdist between CDR3 peptides within each V-J. Welch's t-statistics and random forest reduced roughly 540 V-J features to about 12, which were used in a naive Bayes classifier (R e1071). TCRdb trimmed public reads at Q25 via fastp, called clones via MiXCR and kept in-frame beta chains. Merged by CDR3 protein, the rows form single entries marked with the most common genes and DNA. For this entry, the V and J calls and clone size follow TCRdb and not the study's own pipeline. The sample includes 450,000 to 500,000 distinct CDR3 sequences, with 20% to 25% observed a single time. 45% to 55% of the sample is taken by the ten largest.

V is cut by 7 bases and J by 5 bases, and the space between the germline ends is 12 bases. In the germline V gene, CDR1 corresponds to SGHTA and CDR2 to FQGNSA. The CDR3 runs 13 residues from the cysteine to the phenylalanine. CDR3 DNA only is kept here, 39 bases in frame from base 1. The chain is encoded by TRBV7-2 joined to TRBJ1-5, with no reliable assignment of the D segment. This TCR derives from a woman aged 65 to 85 with Graves' ophthalmopathy. The specimen was blood. The CDR3 loop reads CASTVDPYQPQHF. Here is the DNA: TGTGCCAGCACCGTAGATCCTTATCAGCCCCAGCATTTT.